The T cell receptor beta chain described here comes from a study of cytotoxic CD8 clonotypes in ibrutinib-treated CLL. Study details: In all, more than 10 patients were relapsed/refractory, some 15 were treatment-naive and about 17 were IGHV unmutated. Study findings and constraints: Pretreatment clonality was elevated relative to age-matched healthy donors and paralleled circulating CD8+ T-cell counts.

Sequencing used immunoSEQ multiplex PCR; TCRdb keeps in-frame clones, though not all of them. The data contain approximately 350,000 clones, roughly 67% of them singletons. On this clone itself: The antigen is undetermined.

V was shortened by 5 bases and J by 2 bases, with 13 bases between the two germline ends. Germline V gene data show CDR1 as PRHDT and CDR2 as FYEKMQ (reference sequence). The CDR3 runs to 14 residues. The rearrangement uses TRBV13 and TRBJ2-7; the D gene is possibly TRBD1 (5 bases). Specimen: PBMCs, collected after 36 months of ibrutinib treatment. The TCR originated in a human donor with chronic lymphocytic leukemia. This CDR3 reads CASSHQDTAYEQYF. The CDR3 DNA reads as TGTGCCAGCAGCCATCAGGACACGGCCTACGAGCAGTACTTC.